The text below deals with one TCR beta chain. This entry comes from a study of TIL therapy for anti-PD-1-resistant metastatic lung cancer. Study in general: Median tumor PD-L1 proportion score was 6%.

The J segment lost 5 bases and the V segment lost 1 base, leaving 14 bases of the junction unmatched. The length of the CDR3 is 18 residues. CDR1 is MGHRA, CDR2 YSYEKL, per germline. The libraries were made with immunoSEQ v3. Only in-frame clones appear in the TCRdb table, and some are missing; sequencing was by immunoSEQ multiplex PCR. The data show 15,000 to 20,000 clones, with about four fifths seen just once and about 2.3% held by the top ten. Time point reported: pre-treatment sample, taken before nivolumab and TIL therapy. The clonotype originates from a person aged 25-85 years with non-small cell lung cancer. The chain joins TRBV4-1 to TRBJ2-5; 9 bases agree with TRBD2. The sequenced sample was blood, obtained at baseline. CDR3 sequence: CASSQAFRPSGERETQYF. The CDR3 DNA is TGCGCCAGCAGCCAAGCCTTCAGGCCTAGCGGGGAGAGGGAGACCCAGTACTTC.